A single sample is the source of the 20 T cell receptor beta chains below, sequenced in a study of T-cell reconstitution after alpha-beta-depleted transplantation in children. The library targeted TCRbeta and was prepared with unique molecular identifiers. TCRdb passed the PCR reads through MiXCR, listing each CDR3 protein once. Of some 220,000 distinct CDR3 sequences listed, about 9.5% are singletons. Specimen: PBMCs from the stem cell graft donor, collected from the stem cell graft. These receptors were collected from a human donor who donated a stem cell graft to a child with acute lymphoblastic leukemia.

This clonotype has a count of ten or more. The chain carries TRBV5-6 and TRBJ2-2; D may be TRBD1 (6 bases). Germline V CDR1 and CDR2: SGHDT, YYEEEE. This CDR3 region has 15 residues. Trimming stripped 4 bases from V and 5 bases from J, with 15 bases between. Here the CDR3 reads CASSVRNRETGELFF. In DNA, the CDR3 is TGTGCCAGCAGCGTGAGAAACAGGGAAACCGGGGAGCTGTTTTTT. The whole variable domain, filled in from reference TRBV5-6 and TRBJ2-2, reads DAGVTQSPTHLIKTRGQQVTLRCSPKSGHDTVSWYQQALGQGPQFIFQYYEEEERQRGNFPDRFSGHQFPNYSSELNVNALLLGDSALYLCASSVRNRETGELFFGEGSRLTVL.

This clonotype was detected a few times. V is TRBV2 and J is TRBJ2-7; 14 bases map to TRBD2. The CDR3 has 14 residues. Per the germline V gene, CDR1 is SNHLY and CDR2 is FYNNEI. Trimming removed 4 bases from V and 7 bases from J; junction bases left unmatched: 3. CDR3 sequence reads: CASSGLAGGREQYF. The DNA of the CDR3 is TGTGCCAGCAGTGGACTAGCGGGGGGGCGAGAGCAGTACTTC.

This clonotype was seen at least ten times. The rearrangement links TRBV12-3 or TRBV12-4 to TRBJ2-2; D may match TRBD1 or TRBD2 (5 bases each). Trimming cost V 7 bases and J 6 bases, with 15 bases left between them. The CDR3 has 14 amino acids. The chain's CDR3 is CASKPGPLPGELFF. The CDR3 nucleotides read TGTGCCAGCAAACCGGGACCCCTCCCCGGGGAGCTGTTTTTT.

Many counts were recorded for this clonotype. V gene TRBV9 combines with J gene TRBJ2-7, with D possibly TRBD1 on 6 matching bases. The germline V gene has CDR1 SGDLS and CDR2 YYNGEE. Trimming pared 3 bases from V and 5 bases from J, leaving 18 bases between. CDR3 length: 15 residues. CDR3: CASSDSLQGSHEQYF. CDR3 DNA sequence: TGTGCCAGCAGCGACTCGTTACAGGGAAGCCACGAGCAGTACTTC.

V usage is TRBV6-1 and J usage is TRBJ1-5, with D unresolved. The CDR3 runs 16 residues. The V end was cut by 5 bases, the J end by 4 bases, with 18 bases between. Germline assignment: CDR1 MNHNS and CDR2 SASEGT. The CDR3 nucleotides are TGTGCCAGCAGTACCCTAGACGAAGGTGGGAATCAGCCCCAGCATTTT. It encodes CASSTLDEGGNQPQHF.

The V gene is TRBV12-3 or TRBV12-4, the J gene TRBJ2-7; TRBD2 aligns across 13 bases. V lost 6 bases, J lost 4 bases, and 6 bases stayed unmatched. There are 15 residues in the CDR3. CDR3 residues: CASRPMTSGGYEQYF. In DNA form, the CDR3 reads TGTGCCAGCAGACCAATGACTAGCGGGGGGTACGAGCAGTACTTC.

V gene TRBV19 combines with J gene TRBJ1-2; D is perhaps TRBD1 (6 bases). Germline values: CDR1 LNHDA, CDR2 SQIVND (reference sequence). Between the trimmed V and J ends, which lost 7 bases and 10 bases, there was a span of 16 bases. CDR3 length: 12 amino acids. CDR3 bases: TGTGCCAGTACCCGGGACACCGACTTCTACACCTTC. Translated: CASTRDTDFYTF.

The V call is TRBV5-1, the J call TRBJ1-6, with 9 bases lining up with TRBD1. V shed 5 bases and J 6 bases; nucleotides not matched to a gene: 6. There are 15 residues in the CDR3. CDR1 is SGHRS, CDR2 YFSETQ, per germline. The CDR3 nucleotides are TGCGCCAGCAGTCCCGGGACAGGGACTAATTCACCCCTCCACTTT. Its translation is CASSPGTGTNSPLHF.

The table lists this clonotype with a few counts. The chain recombines TRBV12-3 or TRBV12-4 with TRBJ1-4; D not resolved. Trimming removed 4 bases from V and 6 bases from J, with 18 bases in between. CDR3 length: 16 residues. The CDR3 spells CASSSSWPAGHEKLFF. The DNA of the CDR3 is TGTGCCAGCAGTTCGTCTTGGCCCGCAGGCCATGAAAAACTGTTTTTT.

The chain joins TRBV5-1 to TRBJ2-2; the D gene is possibly TRBD1 (5 bases). This CDR3 has 15 amino acids. Trimming left V 0 bases short and J 4 bases short, with 10 bases between. CDR1 SGHRS and CDR2 YFSETQ come from the germline V gene. The CDR3 DNA sequence: TGCGCCAGCAGCTTGGAGGGGCTATCCACCGGGGAGCTGTTTTTT. Protein: CASSLEGLSTGELFF. Variable domain in full (rest from reference TRBV5-1 and TRBJ2-2): KAGVTQTPRYLIKTRGQQVTLSCSPISGHRSVSWYQQTPGQGLQFLFEYFSETQRNKGNFPGRFSGRQFSNSRSEMNVSTLELGDSALYLCASSLEGLSTGELFFGEGSRLTVL.

This clonotype showed up just a few times. V and J are TRBV29-1 and TRBJ2-7, with D perhaps matching TRBD1 (5 bases). This CDR3 has 12 residues. Germline CDR1 and CDR2: SQVTM and ANQGSEA. Trimming removed 2 bases from V and 7 bases from J, with 12 bases in between. This chain's CDR3 is CSVEQGSKEQYF. The CDR3 DNA follows: TGCAGCGTTGAACAGGGATCTAAGGAGCAGTACTTC.

This clonotype was observed at least ten times. The gene calls are TRBV12-3 or TRBV12-4 and TRBJ2-1; 7 nucleotides match TRBD1. V lost 3 bases and J lost 10; bases outside the gene matches: 12. CDR3 length: 15 residues. CDR3 in DNA: TGTGCCAGCAGTTTTGGAAGGGGGCCCCTGGAGGAGCAGTTCTTC. It translates to CASSFGRGPLEEQFF.

The genes are TRBV18 and TRBJ2-5, with TRBD1 matching over 7 bases. V lost 6 bases to trimming and J lost 1 base; unmatched junction nucleotides: 8. This CDR3 is 15 amino acids long. Germline CDR1 and CDR2: KGHSH and LQKENI. This CDR3 reads CASSRPGTVQETQYF. Written as DNA, the CDR3 is TGTGCCAGCTCCCGTCCCGGGACAGTCCAAGAGACCCAGTACTTC.

This clonotype was found many times. The chain has TRBV7-9 and TRBJ2-3, with D possibly TRBD1 on 5 matching bases. This CDR3 is 18 amino acids long. Trimming took off 5 bases at V and 2 bases at J, with 23 bases between the two ends. The germline gives CDR1 SEHNR, CDR2 FQNEAQ (reference sequence). CDR3 DNA: TGTGCCAGCAGCCCCCCCGTAGACAGCCACGACATCACAGATACGCAGTATTTT. This translates into CASSPPVDSHDITDTQYF. Together with reference TRBV7-9 and TRBJ2-3, the CDR3 gives the full variable domain: DTGVSQNPRHKITKRGQNVTFRCDPISEHNRLYWYRQTLGQGPEFLTYFQNEAQLEKSRLLSDRFSAERPKGSFSTLEIQRTEQGDSAMYLCASSPPVDSHDITDTQYFGPGTRLTVL.

The V and J genes are TRBV2 and TRBJ1-6, with 9 nucleotides matching TRBD1. CDR1 and CDR2 from the germline V gene are SNHLY and FYNNEI. After removal of 5 bases from V and 7 bases from J, the junction contained 6 bases not matched to a gene. This CDR3 region has 15 residues. CDR3 sequence reads: CASSPGTGKNSPLHF. The CDR3 nucleotides read TGTGCCAGCAGTCCGGGGACAGGGAAAAATTCACCCCTCCACTTT.

The sample holds many counts of this clonotype. DNA of the CDR3: TGTGCCAGCAGGTCCAAACGGGACAGCCCAGGGCAACCCCAAGAGACCCAGTACTTC. Its protein is CASRSKRDSPGQPQETQYF. The chain uses TRBV11-2 and TRBJ2-5; 7 nucleotides agree with TRBD1. V dropped 6 bases and J dropped 1; count of bases not matched to a gene: 20. The length of the CDR3 is 19 residues. The germline gives CDR1 SGHAT, CDR2 FQNNGV.

The sample holds many counts of this clonotype. The chain combines TRBV18 with TRBJ1-4; D may be TRBD1 (6 bases). This CDR3 is 15 amino acids long. V was cut by 3 bases and J by 4 bases, with 12 bases left in between. Germline assignment: CDR1 KGHSH and CDR2 LQKENI. CDR3 amino acids: CASSPTGTGNEKLFF. In DNA form, the CDR3 reads TGTGCCAGCTCACCTACAGGGACGGGTAATGAAAAACTGTTTTTT.

This clonotype was seen repeatedly, ten times or more. The chain links TRBV3-1 to TRBJ2-7; TRBD1 aligns across 9 bases. Per germline, CDR1 LGHDT and CDR2 YNNKEL (reference sequence). CDR3 length equals 14 residues. The junction had 3 bases not matched to a gene; V was cut back by 3 bases and J by 3 bases. The CDR3 is CASSHGTGSYEQYF. In DNA, the CDR3 is TGTGCCAGCAGCCATGGGACAGGGAGCTACGAGCAGTACTTC.

This clonotype was observed a handful of times. This rearrangement joins TRBV7-2 to TRBJ2-3; no firm D call. Per germline, CDR1 SGHTA and CDR2 FQGNSA. V lost 1 base to trimming and J lost 4 bases, with 15 bases between them. The CDR3 covers 16 residues. DNA of the CDR3: TGTGCCAGCAGCTTAGGCGGCCCCACCCAGGCAGATACGCAGTATTTT. Translation: CASSLGGPTQADTQYF.

This clonotype was detected a few times. The chain is built from TRBV12-3 or TRBV12-4 and TRBJ2-1, with a weak D call TRBD1 (5 bases). V was clipped by 5 bases and J by 9 bases, with 14 bases between them. This CDR3 is built from 13 residues. This CDR3 reads CASSPILQVEQFF. CDR3 DNA sequence: TGTGCCAGCAGTCCCATCCTACAGGTTGAGCAGTTCTTC.